This T cell receptor beta chain is drawn from a study of blood T cell repertoires in COVID-19. This clone was seen more than once but under ten times. Enrolled through a virtual design, the participants were between roughly 18 and 90 years of age and came from 24 US areas. Cohort placement rested on clinical history that participants reported themselves. The method was immunoSEQ multiplex PCR; TCRdb's version includes in-frame clones alone and lacks a portion of them. This table holds approximately 290,000 clones, roughly 90% found once. Germline V gene data show CDR1 as MDHEN and CDR2 as SYDVKM. The CDR3 loop spans 17 amino acids. Trimming took off 7 bases at V and 4 bases at J, with 25 bases between the two ends.

This chain joins TRBV28 and TRBJ1-1; perhaps TRBD1 as D (5 bases). The sample was PBMCs or T cells enriched from blood (not recorded which). The sequence was obtained from a woman in her 30s who had recovered from COVID-19. CDR3 sequence reads: CASTPQGMVVRSTEAFF. The CDR3 DNA sequence: TGTGCCAGCACCCCTCAGGGTATGGTTGTCCGGAGCACTGAAGCTTTCTTT.